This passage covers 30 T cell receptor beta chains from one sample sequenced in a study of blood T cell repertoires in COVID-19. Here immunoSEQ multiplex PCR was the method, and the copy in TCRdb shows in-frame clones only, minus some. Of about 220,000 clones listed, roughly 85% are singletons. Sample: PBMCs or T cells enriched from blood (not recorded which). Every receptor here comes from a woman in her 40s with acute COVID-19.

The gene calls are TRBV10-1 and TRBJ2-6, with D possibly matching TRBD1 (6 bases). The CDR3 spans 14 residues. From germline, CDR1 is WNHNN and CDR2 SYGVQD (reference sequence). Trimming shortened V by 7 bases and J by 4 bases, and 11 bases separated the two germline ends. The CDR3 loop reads CASTNRAGANVLTF. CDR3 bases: TGCGCCAGCACTAACAGGGCCGGGGCCAACGTCCTGACTTTC.

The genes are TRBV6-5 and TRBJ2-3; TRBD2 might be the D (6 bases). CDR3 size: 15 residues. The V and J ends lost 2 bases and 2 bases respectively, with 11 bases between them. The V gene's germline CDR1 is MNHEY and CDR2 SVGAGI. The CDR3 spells CASSYEGTYTDTQYF. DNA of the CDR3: TGTGCCAGCAGTTACGAGGGGACTTACACAGATACGCAGTATTTT.

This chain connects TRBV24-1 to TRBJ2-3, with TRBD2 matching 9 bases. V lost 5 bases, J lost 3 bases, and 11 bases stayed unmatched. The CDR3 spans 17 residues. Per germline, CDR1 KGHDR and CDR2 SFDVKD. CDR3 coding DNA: TGTGCCACCAGTGTTACTAGCGGGCCGTATGGTACAGATACGCAGTATTTT. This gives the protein CATSVTSGPYGTDTQYF.

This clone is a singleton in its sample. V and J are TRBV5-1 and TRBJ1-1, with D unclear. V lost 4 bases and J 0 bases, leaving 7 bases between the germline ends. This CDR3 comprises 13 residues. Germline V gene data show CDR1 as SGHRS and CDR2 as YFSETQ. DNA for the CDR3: TGCGCCAGCAGCGCCCAGATGAACACTGAAGCTTTCTTT. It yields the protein CASSAQMNTEAFF.

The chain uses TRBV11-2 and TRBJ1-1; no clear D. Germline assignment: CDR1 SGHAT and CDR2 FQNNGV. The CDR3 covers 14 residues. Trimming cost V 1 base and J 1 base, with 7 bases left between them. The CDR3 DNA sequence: TGTGCCAGCAGCTTAGTGCCAGAGAACACTGAAGCTTTCTTT. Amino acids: CASSLVPENTEAFF.

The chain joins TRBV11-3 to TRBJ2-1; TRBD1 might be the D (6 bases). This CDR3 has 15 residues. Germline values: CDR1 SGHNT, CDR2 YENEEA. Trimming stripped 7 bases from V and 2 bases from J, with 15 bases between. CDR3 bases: TGTGCCAGCACCTTGGCAGGGGACACCTACAATGAGCAGTTCTTC. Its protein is CASTLAGDTYNEQFF. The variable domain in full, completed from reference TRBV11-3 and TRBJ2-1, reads EAGVVQSPRYKIIEKKQPVAFWCNPISGHNTLYWYLQNLGQGPELLIRYENEEAVDDSQLPKDRFSAERLKGVDSTLKIQPAELGDSAVYLCASTLAGDTYNEQFFGPGTRLTVL.

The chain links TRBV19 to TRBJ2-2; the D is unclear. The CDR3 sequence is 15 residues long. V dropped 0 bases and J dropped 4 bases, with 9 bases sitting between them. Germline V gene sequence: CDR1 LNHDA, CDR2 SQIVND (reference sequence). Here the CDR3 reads CASSIEWAGTGELFF. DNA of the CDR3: TGTGCCAGTAGTATAGAGTGGGCCGGCACCGGGGAGCTGTTTTTT.

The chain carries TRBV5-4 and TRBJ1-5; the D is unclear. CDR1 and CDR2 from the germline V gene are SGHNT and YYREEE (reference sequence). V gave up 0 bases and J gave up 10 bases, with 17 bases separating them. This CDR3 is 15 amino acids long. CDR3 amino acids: CASSLGPLPETPQHF. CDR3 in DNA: TGTGCCAGCAGCTTGGGGCCCCTCCCGGAGACTCCCCAGCATTTT.

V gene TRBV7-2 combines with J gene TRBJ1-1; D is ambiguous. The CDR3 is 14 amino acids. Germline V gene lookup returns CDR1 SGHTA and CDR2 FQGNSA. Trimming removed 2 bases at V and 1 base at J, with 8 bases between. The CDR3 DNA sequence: TGTGCCAGCAGCTTAACGGTTGGGAACACTGAAGCTTTCTTT. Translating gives CASSLTVGNTEAFF.

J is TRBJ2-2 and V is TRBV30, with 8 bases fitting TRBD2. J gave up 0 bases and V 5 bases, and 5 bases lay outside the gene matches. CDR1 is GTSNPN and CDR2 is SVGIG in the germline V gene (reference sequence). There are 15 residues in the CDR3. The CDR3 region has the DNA TGTGCCTGGGCCCCGGGGGGGGCGAACACCGGGGAGCTGTTTTTT. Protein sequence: CAWAPGGANTGELFF.

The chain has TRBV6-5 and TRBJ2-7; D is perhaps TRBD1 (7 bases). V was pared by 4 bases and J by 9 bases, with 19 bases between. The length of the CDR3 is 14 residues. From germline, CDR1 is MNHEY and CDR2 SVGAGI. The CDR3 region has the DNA TGTGCCAGCAGTTCGCCCGACAGGGCGGGGCGGCAGTACTTC. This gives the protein CASSSPDRAGRQYF.

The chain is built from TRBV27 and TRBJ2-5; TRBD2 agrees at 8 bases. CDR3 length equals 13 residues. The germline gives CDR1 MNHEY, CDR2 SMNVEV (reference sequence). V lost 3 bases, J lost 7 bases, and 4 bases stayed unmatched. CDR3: CASSLIGGGTQYF. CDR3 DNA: TGTGCCAGCAGTTTGATCGGGGGGGGGACCCAGTACTTC.

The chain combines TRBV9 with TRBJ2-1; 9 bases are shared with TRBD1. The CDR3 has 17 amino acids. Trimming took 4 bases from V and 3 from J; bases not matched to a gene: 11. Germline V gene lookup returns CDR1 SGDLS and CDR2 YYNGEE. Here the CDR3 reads CASSHQRGTGLYNEQFF. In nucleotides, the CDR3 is TGTGCCAGCAGCCACCAGAGGGGGACAGGGCTCTACAATGAGCAGTTCTTC.

The CDR3 sequence is CASSTDRGAYGYTF. DNA of the CDR3: TGCGCCAGCAGCACTGACAGGGGAGCCTATGGCTACACCTTC. This rearrangement joins TRBV5-1 to TRBJ1-2, with 8 nucleotides matching TRBD1. Trimming removed 4 bases from V and 4 bases from J; junction bases left unmatched: 6. Germline lookup yields CDR1 SGHRS and CDR2 YFSETQ. This CDR3 region has 14 residues.

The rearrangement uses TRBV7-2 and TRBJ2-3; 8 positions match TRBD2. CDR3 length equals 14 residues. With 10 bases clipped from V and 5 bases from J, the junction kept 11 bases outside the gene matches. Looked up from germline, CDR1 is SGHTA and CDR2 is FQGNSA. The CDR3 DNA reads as TGTGCCACCGGACTTAGCGGGGAAAGAGATACGCAGTATTTT. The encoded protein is CATGLSGERDTQYF.

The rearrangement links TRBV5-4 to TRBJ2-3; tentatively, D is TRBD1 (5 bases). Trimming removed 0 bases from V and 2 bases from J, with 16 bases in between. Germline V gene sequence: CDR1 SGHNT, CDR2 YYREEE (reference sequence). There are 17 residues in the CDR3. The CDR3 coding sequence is TGTGCCAGCAGCTTGGACGGCCAGGGCACTAACACAGATACGCAGTATTTT. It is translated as CASSLDGQGTNTDTQYF.

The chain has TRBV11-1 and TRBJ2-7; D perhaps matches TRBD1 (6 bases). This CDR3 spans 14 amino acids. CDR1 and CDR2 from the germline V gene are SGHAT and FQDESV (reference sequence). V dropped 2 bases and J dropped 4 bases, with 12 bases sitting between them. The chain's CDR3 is CASSLSYRDYEQYF. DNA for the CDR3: TGTGCCAGCAGCTTATCTTACAGGGATTACGAGCAGTACTTC.

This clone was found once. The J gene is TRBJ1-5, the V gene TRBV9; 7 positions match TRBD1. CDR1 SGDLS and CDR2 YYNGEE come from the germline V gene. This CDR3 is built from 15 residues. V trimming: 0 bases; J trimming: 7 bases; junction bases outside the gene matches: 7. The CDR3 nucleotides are TGTGCCAGCAGCGTAGAAGGGGGCCGGGGACAGCCCCAGCATTTT. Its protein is CASSVEGGRGQPQHF.

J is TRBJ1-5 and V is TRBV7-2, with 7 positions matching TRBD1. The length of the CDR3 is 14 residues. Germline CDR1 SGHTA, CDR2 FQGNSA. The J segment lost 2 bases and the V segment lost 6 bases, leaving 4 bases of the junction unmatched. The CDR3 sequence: CASRTGQGNQPQHF. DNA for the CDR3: TGTGCCAGCAGGACAGGACAGGGCAATCAGCCCCAGCATTTT.

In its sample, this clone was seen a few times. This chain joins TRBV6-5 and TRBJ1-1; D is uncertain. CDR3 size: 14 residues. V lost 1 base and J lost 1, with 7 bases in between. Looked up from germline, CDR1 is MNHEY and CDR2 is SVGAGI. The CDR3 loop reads CASSYLARNTEAFF. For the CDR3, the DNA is TGTGCCAGCAGTTACTTGGCCAGGAACACTGAAGCTTTCTTT.

The CDR3 loop reads CAISELGGDEQYV. DNA of the CDR3: TGTGCCATCAGTGAGCTAGGAGGGGATGAGCAGTACGTC. This chain connects TRBV10-3 to TRBJ2-7; D may be TRBD2 (6 bases). V lost 2 bases and J 7 bases, leaving 12 bases between the germline ends. Per the germline V gene, CDR1 is ENHRY and CDR2 is SYGVKD. The CDR3 contains 13 residues.

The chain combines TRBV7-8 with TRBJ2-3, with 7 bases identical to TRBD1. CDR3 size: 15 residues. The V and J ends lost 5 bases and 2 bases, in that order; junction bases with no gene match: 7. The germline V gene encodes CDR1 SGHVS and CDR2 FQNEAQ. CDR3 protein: CASSPDRDHTDTQYF. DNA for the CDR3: TGTGCCAGCAGCCCCGACAGGGATCACACAGATACGCAGTATTTT. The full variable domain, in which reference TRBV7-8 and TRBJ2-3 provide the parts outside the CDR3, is GAGVSQSPRYKVAKRGQDVALRCDPISGHVSLFWYQQALGQGPEFLTYFQNEAQLDKSGLPSDRFFAERPEGSVSTLKIQRTQQEDSAVYLCASSPDRDHTDTQYFGPGTRLTVL.

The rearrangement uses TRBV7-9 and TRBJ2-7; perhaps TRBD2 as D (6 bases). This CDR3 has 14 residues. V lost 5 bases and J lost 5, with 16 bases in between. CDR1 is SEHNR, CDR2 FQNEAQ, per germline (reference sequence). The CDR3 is CASSGGQGGNEQYF. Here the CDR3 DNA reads TGTGCCAGCAGCGGCGGGCAGGGAGGAAACGAGCAGTACTTC. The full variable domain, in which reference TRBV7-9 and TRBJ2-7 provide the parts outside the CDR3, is DTGVSQNPRHKITKRGQNVTFRCDPISEHNRLYWYRQTLGQGPEFLTYFQNEAQLEKSRLLSDRFSAERPKGSFSTLEIQRTEQGDSAMYLCASSGGQGGNEQYFGPGTRLTVT.

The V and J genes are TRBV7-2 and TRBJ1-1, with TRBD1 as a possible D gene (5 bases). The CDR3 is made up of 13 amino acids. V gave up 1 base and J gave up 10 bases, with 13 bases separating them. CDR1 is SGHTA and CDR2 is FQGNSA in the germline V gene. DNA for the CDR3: TGTGCCAGCAGCTTAGTCCTAGCGGGGGGAGCTTTCTTT. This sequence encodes CASSLVLAGGAFF.

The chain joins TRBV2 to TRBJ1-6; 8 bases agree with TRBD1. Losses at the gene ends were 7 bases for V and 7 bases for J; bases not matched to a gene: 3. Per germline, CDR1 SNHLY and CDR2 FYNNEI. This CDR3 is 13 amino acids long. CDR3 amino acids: CASTDRVNSPLHF. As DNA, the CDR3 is TGTGCCAGCACGGACAGGGTGAATTCACCCCTCCACTTT.

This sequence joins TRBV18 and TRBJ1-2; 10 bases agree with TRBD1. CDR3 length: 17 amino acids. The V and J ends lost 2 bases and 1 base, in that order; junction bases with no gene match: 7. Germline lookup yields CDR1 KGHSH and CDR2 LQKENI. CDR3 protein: CASSPDGTGVLNYGYTF. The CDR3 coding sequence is TGTGCCAGCTCACCAGACGGGACAGGGGTTCTTAACTATGGCTACACCTTC.

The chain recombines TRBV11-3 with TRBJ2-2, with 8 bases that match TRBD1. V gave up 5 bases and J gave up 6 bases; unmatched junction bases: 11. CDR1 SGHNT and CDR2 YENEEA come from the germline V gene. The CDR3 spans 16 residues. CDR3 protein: CASSTTGGRRAGELFF. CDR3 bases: TGTGCCAGCAGCACCACAGGGGGTAGAAGAGCCGGGGAGCTGTTTTTT.

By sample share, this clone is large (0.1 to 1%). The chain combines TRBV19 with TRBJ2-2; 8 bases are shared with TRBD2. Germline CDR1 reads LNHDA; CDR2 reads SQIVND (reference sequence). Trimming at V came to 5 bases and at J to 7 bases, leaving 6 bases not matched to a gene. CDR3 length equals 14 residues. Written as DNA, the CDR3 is TGTGCCAGTAGTTTATCAAGCGGGGGCGGGGAGCTGTTTTTT. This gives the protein CASSLSSGGGELFF.

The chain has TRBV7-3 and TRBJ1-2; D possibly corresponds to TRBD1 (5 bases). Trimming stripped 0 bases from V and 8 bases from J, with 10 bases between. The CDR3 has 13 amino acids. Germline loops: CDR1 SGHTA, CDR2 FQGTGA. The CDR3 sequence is CASSLTAGLGYTF. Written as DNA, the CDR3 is TGTGCCAGCAGCTTAACCGCGGGGCTGGGCTACACCTTC.

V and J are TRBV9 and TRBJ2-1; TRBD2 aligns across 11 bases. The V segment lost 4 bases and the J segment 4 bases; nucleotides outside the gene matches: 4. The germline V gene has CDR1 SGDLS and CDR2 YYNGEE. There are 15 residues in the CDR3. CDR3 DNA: TGTGCCAGCAGCCTTACTAGCGGGGGTTACAATGAGCAGTTCTTC. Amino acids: CASSLTSGGYNEQFF.